The clone carrying this T cell receptor beta chain was counted once. This sample is drawn from a study of blood T cell repertoires in COVID-19. TCRdb's copy holds only in-frame clones and misses some; the assay was immunoSEQ multiplex PCR. Altogether about 70,000 clones are present, 91% being singletons, with the ten largest covering around 2.6%. Patients from Seattle were sampled longitudinally, starting during active infection. The origin of this receptor is a man aged 45-60 years with COVID-19, enrolled during active disease. The sample taken for sequencing was peripheral blood.

CDR3 sequence: CASSIGQTSYEQYF. In DNA, the CDR3 is TGTGCCAGTAGTATCGGTCAGACTTCCTACGAGCAGTACTTC. The chain uses TRBV19 and TRBJ2-7; D unclear. This CDR3 contains 14 residues. Between the trimmed V and J ends, which lost 3 bases and 1 base, there was a span of 10 bases. Germline loops: CDR1 LNHDA, CDR2 SQIVND (reference sequence).